The 19 T cell receptor beta chains given below trace back to one sample, sequenced in a study of control samples from healthy donors and cancer patients. Assay used: immunoSEQ multiplex PCR; TCRdb lists only in-frame clones, some missing. The sample consists of tens of thousands of clones, around 90% of them appearing once. Material for sequencing was PBMCs. The receptors originated from a woman aged 55 to 70 with head and neck cancer.

This chain links TRBV18 with TRBJ1-6, with 10 bases aligning to TRBD1. Germline assignment: CDR1 KGHSH and CDR2 LQKENI. This CDR3 has 14 residues. Unmatched junction bases numbered 3, after V lost 3 bases and J lost 10 bases. The CDR3 sequence: CASSPDRGDSPLHF. CDR3 sequence (DNA): TGTGCCAGCTCACCGGACAGGGGGGACTCACCCCTCCACTTT.

V and J are TRBV7-9 and TRBJ2-4; no reliable D call. Germline CDR1 SEHNR, CDR2 FQNEAQ (reference sequence). Trimming removed 4 bases from V and 8 bases from J, with 18 bases in between. The CDR3 covers 15 residues. The CDR3 loop reads CASSSETRSRDIQYF. The DNA for the CDR3 is TGTGCCAGCAGCTCAGAGACGCGGAGTAGGGACATTCAGTACTTC.

The J gene is TRBJ2-3, the V gene TRBV7-2; the D gene could be TRBD1 or TRBD2 (5 bases each). V was shortened by 5 bases and J by 1 base, with 13 bases between the two germline ends. Germline values: CDR1 SGHTA, CDR2 FQGNSA. The CDR3 spans 15 residues. The CDR3: CASSGKGPRTDTQYF. CDR3 DNA: TGTGCCAGCAGCGGGAAGGGACCGCGCACAGATACGCAGTATTTT. Full variable domain (outside the CDR3, taken from reference TRBV7-2 and TRBJ2-3): GAGVSQSPSNKVTEKGKDVELRCDPISGHTALYWYRQSLGQGLEFLIYFQGNSAPDKSGLPSDRFSAERTGGSVSTLTIQRTQQEDSAVYLCASSGKGPRTDTQYFGPGTRLTVL.

The genes are TRBV6-5 and TRBJ2-7, with D perhaps matching TRBD2 (6 bases). In germline, CDR1 is MNHEY, CDR2 SVGAGI. The CDR3 loop spans 13 amino acids. V lost 8 bases to trimming and J lost 1 base, with 12 bases between them. The CDR3 region has the DNA TGTGCCAGCTCGGGGGAGCTATCCTACGAGCAGTACTTC. This encodes CASSGELSYEQYF.

The genes are TRBV6-5 and TRBJ2-1; D is possibly TRBD2 (5 bases). Trimming stripped 0 bases from V and 2 bases from J, with 11 bases between. The CDR3 runs to 16 residues. CDR1 and CDR2 (germline): MNHEY, SVGAGI. The CDR3 DNA reads as TGTGCCAGCAGTTACTCAGGCGGGTGGGCCTACAATGAGCAGTTCTTC. Translating it yields CASSYSGGWAYNEQFF.

This chain uses TRBV6-5 with TRBJ1-5, with D possibly TRBD1 on 5 matching bases. In germline, CDR1 is MNHEY, CDR2 SVGAGI. CDR3 length: 15 amino acids. Deletions cut 11 bases from V and 4 bases from J, with 21 bases between. CDR3 DNA sequence: TGTGCCTCTACAGCGGAGGGGCGGAGAAATCAGCCCCAGCATTTT. Protein: CASTAEGRRNQPQHF.

The V gene is TRBV2, the J gene TRBJ2-5; tentatively, D is TRBD2 (5 bases). The germline V gene encodes CDR1 SNHLY and CDR2 FYNNEI. V was clipped by 8 bases and J by 1 base, with 14 bases between them. This CDR3 comprises 14 residues. Written as DNA, the CDR3 is TGTGCCAGCCAGACCTGGCGGGCCCAAGAGACCCAGTACTTC. It specifies CASQTWRAQETQYF.

This sequence joins TRBV29-1 and TRBJ2-2; a possible D gene is TRBD1 (5 bases). V was cut by 7 bases and J by 5 bases, with 17 bases left in between. The CDR3 totals 14 residues. The germline V gene encodes CDR1 SQVTM and CDR2 ANQGSEA. Written as DNA, the CDR3 is TGCAGCGCTGACTTAGGCTCAGGGACCGGGGAGCTGTTTTTT. This codes for CSADLGSGTGELFF.

In nucleotides, the CDR3 is TGTGCCAACCAAGGACAGGGCGACACTGAAGCTTTCTTT. Protein: CANQGQGDTEAFF. The rearrangement links TRBV12-3 or TRBV12-4 to TRBJ1-1, with 8 bases matching TRBD1. The length of the CDR3 is 13 residues. J lost 3 bases, V lost 10 bases, and 7 bases had no gene match.

The chain recombines TRBV24-1 with TRBJ2-7, with TRBD1 matching over 9 bases. The CDR3 runs 16 residues. V gave up 4 bases and J gave up 1 base; unmatched junction bases: 7. Germline V gives CDR1 KGHDR, CDR2 SFDVKD. The CDR3 loop reads CATSDRTGDGSYEQYF. The CDR3 coding sequence is TGTGCCACCAGTGACAGGACAGGGGACGGTTCCTACGAGCAGTACTTC.

The count of this clone is one. This chain links TRBV4-3 with TRBJ1-2, with TRBD1 matching over 11 bases. Germline lookup yields CDR1 LGHNA and CDR2 YSLEER. V shed 3 bases, J shed 5 bases, and the junction held 8 bases outside the gene matches. The CDR3 runs 16 residues. The CDR3 loop is CASSQAGQGARYGYTF. The CDR3 region has the DNA TGCGCCAGCAGCCAGGCTGGACAGGGGGCCCGGTATGGCTACACCTTC.

The chain links TRBV6-5 to TRBJ2-5; the D is unclear. V was cut by 7 bases and J by 4 bases, with 16 bases left in between. The length of the CDR3 is 14 residues. CDR1 MNHEY and CDR2 SVGAGI come from the germline V gene. Here the CDR3 DNA reads TGTGCCAGCAAGAGGAAAGTACAGTCAGAGACCCAGTACTTC. Its protein product is CASKRKVQSETQYF.

This sequence joins TRBV5-1 and TRBJ2-1, with D possibly TRBD2 on 7 matching bases. Looked up from germline, CDR1 is SGHRS and CDR2 is YFSETQ. Trimming took off 3 bases at V and 7 bases at J, with 23 bases between the two ends. The CDR3 runs 17 residues. The CDR3 DNA reads as TGCGCCAGCAGCTCATATCTAGCGGAAGAGACAGGTAATGAGCAGTTCTTC. Amino acid sequence: CASSSYLAEETGNEQFF.

This sequence joins TRBV4-2 and TRBJ2-2, with 7 bases matching TRBD2. Germline V gene sequence: CDR1 LGHNA, CDR2 YNFKEQ. The CDR3 spans 17 residues. V was clipped by 3 bases and J by 0 bases; unmatched bases: 7. The CDR3 spells CASSHKEGLPNTGELFF. The CDR3 DNA reads TGTGCCAGCAGCCACAAAGAGGGACTACCGAACACCGGGGAGCTGTTTTTT.

The chain joins TRBV18 to TRBJ2-1; 9 positions match TRBD2. V dropped 4 bases and J dropped 8; count of bases not matched to a gene: 3. CDR3 length equals 13 residues. CDR1 and CDR2 from the germline V gene are KGHSH and LQKENI. CDR3 bases: TGTGCCAGCTCACGACGGACTAGCGATGAGCAGTTCTTC. Protein sequence: CASSRRTSDEQFF.

This chain uses TRBV4-2 with TRBJ2-7; 10 bases map to TRBD2. Germline values: CDR1 LGHNA, CDR2 YNFKEQ. After removal of 0 bases from V and 6 bases from J, the junction contained 5 bases not matched to a gene. This CDR3 is 15 amino acids long. The CDR3 spells CASSQDLAGGGEQYF. In DNA form, the CDR3 reads TGTGCCAGCAGCCAAGATTTAGCGGGAGGTGGCGAGCAGTACTTC.

The chain combines TRBV24-1 with TRBJ2-7; D is uncertain. Germline CDR1 reads KGHDR; CDR2 reads SFDVKD. The CDR3 sequence is 14 residues long. V shed 5 bases and J shed 2 bases, with 12 bases lying between them. The DNA of the CDR3 is TGTGCCACCAGTGCCAGAGCCTTACCCTACGAGCAGTACTTC. It translates to CATSARALPYEQYF.

The chain has TRBV7-9 and TRBJ2-5; D is unresolved. Germline V gene lookup returns CDR1 SEHNR and CDR2 FQNEAQ (reference sequence). The V end lost 0 bases, the J end lost 3 bases, and 11 bases lay between the germline ends. The CDR3 consists of 15 residues. In nucleotides, the CDR3 is TGTGCCAGCAGCTTAGCGTTAGGTTTCGAAGAGACCCAGTACTTC. Protein sequence: CASSLALGFEETQYF.

V is TRBV29-1 and J is TRBJ2-7, with 7 bases lining up with TRBD1. CDR3 length: 11 amino acids. Looked up from germline, CDR1 is SQVTM and CDR2 is ANQGSEA. Unmatched junction bases numbered 3, after V lost 3 bases and J lost 7 bases. Here the CDR3 reads CSVERQGEQYF. The CDR3 DNA reads as TGCAGCGTTGAGAGACAGGGTGAGCAGTACTTC.